The entry below describes one T cell receptor (beta chain). The antigen is undetermined. The CDR3 loop spans 13 amino acids. Per the germline V gene, CDR1 is SGHRS and CDR2 is YFSETQ. V was clipped by 3 bases and J by 2 bases, with 8 bases between them. Both 60 Vbeta primers and 13 Jbeta primers went into the PCR. Libraries were prepared by immunoSEQ multiplex PCR; TCRdb keeps only in-frame clonotypes and omits some of them. The sample lists over 90,000 clones, more than 70% seen once, with around a tenth in the top ten. This record belongs to a study of cytomegalovirus exposure and HLA in healthy donors. General observations from the study: Serostatus for CMV was the only available immune exposure information.

The chain combines TRBV5-1 with TRBJ1-2; unclear D gene. Source material: PBMCs. The sequence derives from a male donor in good health and CMV-seropositive. CDR3 in DNA: TGCGCCAGCAGCTCAGGCTTCAACTATGGCTACACCTTC. Translation: CASSSGFNYGYTF. The full variable domain, completed using reference TRBV5-1 and TRBJ1-2, is KAGVTQTPRYLIKTRGQQVTLSCSPISGHRSVSWYQQTPGQGLQFLFEYFSETQRNKGNFPGRFSGRQFSNSRSEMNVSTLELGDSALYLCASSSGFNYGYTFGSGTRLTVV.